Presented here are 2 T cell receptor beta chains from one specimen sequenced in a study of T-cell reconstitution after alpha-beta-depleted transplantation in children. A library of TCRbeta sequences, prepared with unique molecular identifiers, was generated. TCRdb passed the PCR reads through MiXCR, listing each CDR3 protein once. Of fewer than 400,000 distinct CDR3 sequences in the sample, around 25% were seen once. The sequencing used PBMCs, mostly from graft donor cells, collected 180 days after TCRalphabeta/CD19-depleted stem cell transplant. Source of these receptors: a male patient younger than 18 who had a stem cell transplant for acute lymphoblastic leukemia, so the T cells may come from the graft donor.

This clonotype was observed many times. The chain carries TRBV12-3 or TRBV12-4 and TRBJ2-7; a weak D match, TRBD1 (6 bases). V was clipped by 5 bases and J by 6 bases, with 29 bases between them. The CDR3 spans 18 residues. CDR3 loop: CASSPFLVPPRGTGEQYF. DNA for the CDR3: TGTGCCAGCAGTCCCTTTCTTGTCCCACCGAGGGGGACGGGCGAGCAGTACTTC.

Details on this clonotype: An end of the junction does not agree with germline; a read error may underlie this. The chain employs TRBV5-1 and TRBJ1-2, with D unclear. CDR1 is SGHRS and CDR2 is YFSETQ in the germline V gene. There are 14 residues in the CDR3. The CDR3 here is CASSLAGSNYGDTF. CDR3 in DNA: TGCGCCAGCAGCTTGGCGGGATCTAACTATGGCGACACCTTC.